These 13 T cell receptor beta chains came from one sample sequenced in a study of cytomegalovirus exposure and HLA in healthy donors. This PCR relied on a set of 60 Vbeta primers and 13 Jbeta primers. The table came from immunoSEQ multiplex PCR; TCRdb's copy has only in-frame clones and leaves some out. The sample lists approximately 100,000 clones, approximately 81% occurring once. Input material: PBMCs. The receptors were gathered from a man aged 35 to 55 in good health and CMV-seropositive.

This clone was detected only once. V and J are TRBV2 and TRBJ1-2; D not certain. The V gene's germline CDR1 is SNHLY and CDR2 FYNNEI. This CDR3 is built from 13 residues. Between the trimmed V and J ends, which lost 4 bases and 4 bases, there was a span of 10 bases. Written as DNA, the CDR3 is TGTGCCAGCAGTGTTCTTCAGCGCTATGGCTACACCTTC. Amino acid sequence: CASSVLQRYGYTF.

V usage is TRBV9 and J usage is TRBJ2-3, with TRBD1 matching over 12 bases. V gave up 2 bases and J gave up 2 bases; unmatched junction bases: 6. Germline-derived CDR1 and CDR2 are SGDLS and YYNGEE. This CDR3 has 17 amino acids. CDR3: CASSVGGTGGPTDTQYF. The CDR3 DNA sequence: TGTGCCAGCAGCGTGGGCGGGACAGGGGGCCCCACAGATACGCAGTATTTT.

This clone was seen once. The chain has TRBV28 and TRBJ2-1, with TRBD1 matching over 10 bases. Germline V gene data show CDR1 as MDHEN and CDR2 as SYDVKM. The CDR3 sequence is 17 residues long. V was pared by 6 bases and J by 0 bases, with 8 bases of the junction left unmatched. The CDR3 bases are TGTGCCAGCAGGGGGACAGGGGCCCAAAGCTCCTACAATGAGCAGTTCTTC. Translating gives CASRGTGAQSSYNEQFF. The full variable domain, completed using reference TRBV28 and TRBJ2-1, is DVKVTQSSRYLVKRTGEKVFLECVQDMDHENMFWYRQDPGLGLRLIYFSYDVKMKEKGDIPEGYSVSREKKERFSLILESASTNQTSMYLCASRGTGAQSSYNEQFFGPGTRLTVL.

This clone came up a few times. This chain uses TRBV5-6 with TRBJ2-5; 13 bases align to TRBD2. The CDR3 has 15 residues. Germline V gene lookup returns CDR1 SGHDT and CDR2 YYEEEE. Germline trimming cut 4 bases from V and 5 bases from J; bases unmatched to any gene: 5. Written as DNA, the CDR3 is TGTGCCAGCAGCGGACTAGCGGGGGCGGCGGAGACCCAGTACTTC. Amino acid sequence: CASSGLAGAAETQYF.

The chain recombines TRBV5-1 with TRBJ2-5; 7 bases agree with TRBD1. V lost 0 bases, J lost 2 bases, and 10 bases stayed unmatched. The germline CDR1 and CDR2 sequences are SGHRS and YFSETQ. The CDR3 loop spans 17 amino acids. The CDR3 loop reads CASSLGLGDRRQETQYF. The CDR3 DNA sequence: TGCGCCAGCAGCTTGGGTCTAGGGGACAGACGACAAGAGACCCAGTACTTC.

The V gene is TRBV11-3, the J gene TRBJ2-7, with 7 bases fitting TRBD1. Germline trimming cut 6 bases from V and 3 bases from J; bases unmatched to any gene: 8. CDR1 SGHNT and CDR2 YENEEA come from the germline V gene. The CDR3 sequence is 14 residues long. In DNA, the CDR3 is TGTGCCAGCAGGAGTGGGGCAGGGGGCTACGAGCAGTACTTC. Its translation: CASRSGAGGYEQYF. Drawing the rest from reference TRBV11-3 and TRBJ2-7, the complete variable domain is EAGVVQSPRYKIIEKKQPVAFWCNPISGHNTLYWYLQNLGQGPELLIRYENEEAVDDSQLPKDRFSAERLKGVDSTLKIQPAELGDSAVYLCASRSGAGGYEQYFGPGTRLTVT.

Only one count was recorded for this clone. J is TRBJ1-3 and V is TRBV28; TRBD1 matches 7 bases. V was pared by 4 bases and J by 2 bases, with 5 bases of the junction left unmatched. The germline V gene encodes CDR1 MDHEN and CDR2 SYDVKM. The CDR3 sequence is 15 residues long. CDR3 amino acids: CASSYRGEPGNTIYF. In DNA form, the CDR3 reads TGTGCCAGCAGTTACAGGGGAGAACCTGGAAACACCATATATTTT.

The CDR3 DNA reads as TGTGCCAGCGCAGGTACCAATGAAAAACTGTTTTTT. Protein sequence: CASAGTNEKLFF. The chain combines TRBV6-5 with TRBJ1-4; D not resolved. Germline CDR1 and CDR2: MNHEY and SVGAGI. Trimming pared 8 bases from V and 5 bases from J, leaving 9 bases between. The CDR3 has 12 residues.

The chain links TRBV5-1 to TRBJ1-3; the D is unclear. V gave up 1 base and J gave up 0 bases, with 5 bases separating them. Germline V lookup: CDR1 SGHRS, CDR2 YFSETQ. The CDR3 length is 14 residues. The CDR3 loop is CASSLRSSGNTIYF. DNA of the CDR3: TGCGCCAGCAGCTTGAGGAGCTCTGGAAACACCATATATTTT. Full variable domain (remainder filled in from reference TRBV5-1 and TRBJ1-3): KAGVTQTPRYLIKTRGQQVTLSCSPISGHRSVSWYQQTPGQGLQFLFEYFSETQRNKGNFPGRFSGRQFSNSRSEMNVSTLELGDSALYLCASSLRSSGNTIYFGEGSWLTVV.

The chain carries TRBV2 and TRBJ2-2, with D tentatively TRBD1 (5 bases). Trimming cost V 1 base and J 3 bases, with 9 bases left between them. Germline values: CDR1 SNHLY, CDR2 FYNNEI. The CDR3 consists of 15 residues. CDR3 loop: CASSEGLRDTGELFF. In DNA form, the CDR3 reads TGTGCCAGCAGTGAAGGTCTCAGGGACACCGGGGAGCTGTTTTTT.

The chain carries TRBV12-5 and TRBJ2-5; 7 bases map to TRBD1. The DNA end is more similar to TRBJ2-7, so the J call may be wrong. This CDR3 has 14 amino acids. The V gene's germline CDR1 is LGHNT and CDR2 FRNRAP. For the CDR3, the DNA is TGTGCTAGTGGTCTACAGGGGAGAGCCTACGAGCAGTACTTC. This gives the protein CASGLQGRAYEQYF.

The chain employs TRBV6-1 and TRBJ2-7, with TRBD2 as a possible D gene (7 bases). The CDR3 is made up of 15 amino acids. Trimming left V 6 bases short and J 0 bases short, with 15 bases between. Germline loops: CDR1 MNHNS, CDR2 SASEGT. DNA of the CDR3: TGTGCCAGCAGGACTAGCAGGGGCTCCTCCTACGAGCAGTACTTC. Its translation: CASRTSRGSSYEQYF.

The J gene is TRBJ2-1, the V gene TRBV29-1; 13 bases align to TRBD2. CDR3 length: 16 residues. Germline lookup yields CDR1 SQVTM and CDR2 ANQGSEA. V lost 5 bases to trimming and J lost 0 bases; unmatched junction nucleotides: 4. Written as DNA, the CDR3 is TGCAGCGTTCTAGGACTAGCGGGGGCCTCCTACAATGAGCAGTTCTTC. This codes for CSVLGLAGASYNEQFF.